These 27 T cell receptor beta chains share one sample of origin, sequenced in a study of regulatory T cells in long-lasting Graves disease. Noted time point: newly diagnosed GD, antithyroid drugs for less than 3 months. From RNA extracted from PBMCs, the TCR library was made. Researchers made TCR beta libraries by using iRepertoire HTBI primers and running Arm-PCR on CDR3 regions. TCRdb fed the multiplex PCR reads into MiXCR, producing one record per CDR3 protein. The table includes approximately 480,000 distinct CDR3 sequences, 16% detected once. This sample also belongs to another study, concerning T cells in Graves' hyperthyroidism and ophthalmopathy.

Sequencing used peripheral blood mononuclear cells (PBMCs), obtained at new diagnosis, from a patient treated with antithyroid drugs. These receptors originate from a man between 40 and 49 years old with Graves disease.

Concerning this clonotype: Given a far larger clone just one base away, this is likely a sequencing read error. The CDR3 sequence is CSAGSGAPYEQFF. CDR3 nucleotides: TGCAGTGCTGGTAGCGGCGCTCCATACGAGCAGTTCTTC. The chain joins TRBV20-1 to TRBJ2-1, with D perhaps TRBD2 (6 bases). CDR1 and CDR2 (germline): DFQATT, SNEGSKA (reference sequence). The CDR3 covers 13 residues. Trimming pared 5 bases from V and 10 bases from J, leaving 18 bases between.

A few counts support this clonotype. The chain uses TRBV10-1 and TRBJ2-2; D is possibly TRBD1 (6 bases). Trimming pared 0 bases from V and 6 bases from J, leaving 11 bases between. This CDR3 is 15 amino acids long. The germline gives CDR1 WNHNN, CDR2 SYGVQD (reference sequence). CDR3 DNA sequence: TGCGCCAGCAGTGAGTCCGGTGGGGGCCCCGGGGAGCTGTTTTTT. Translating gives CASSESGGGPGELFF.

This clonotype was seen ten or more times. The genes are TRBV28 and TRBJ1-6; D possibly corresponds to TRBD1 (5 bases). Trimming took off 2 bases at V and 9 bases at J, with 5 bases between the two ends. Per the germline V gene, CDR1 is MDHEN and CDR2 is SYDVKM. The CDR3 contains 12 residues. The DNA for the CDR3 is TGTGCCAGCAGTTTAGGGGGTTCACCCCTCCACTTT. Its translation is CASSLGGSPLHF.

The J gene is TRBJ1-4, the V gene TRBV18, with a weak D call TRBD1 (5 bases). The V gene lost 3 bases and the J gene lost 3 bases, with 11 bases spanning the gap. This CDR3 contains 15 residues. Looked up from germline, CDR1 is KGHSH and CDR2 is LQKENI. This chain's CDR3 is CASSPRRDPNEKLFF. As DNA, the CDR3 is TGTGCCAGCTCACCGAGACGGGACCCTAATGAAAAACTGTTTTTT.

This clonotype showed up many times. This sequence joins TRBV12-3 or TRBV12-4 and TRBJ2-7; the D gene could be TRBD1 or TRBD2 (5 bases each). This CDR3 spans 14 amino acids. V lost 5 bases and J lost 3, with 14 bases in between. CDR3 sequence (DNA): TGTGCCAGCAGTCCGGGACGGAGATTCTACGAGCAGTACTTC. Encoded protein: CASSPGRRFYEQYF.

A remark on this clonotype: With a much larger clone just one base away, this may be a read error. This sequence joins TRBV29-1 and TRBJ2-4; perhaps TRBD2 as D (6 bases). Germline values: CDR1 SQVTM, CDR2 ANQGSEA. V lost 4 bases to trimming and J lost 13 bases, with 20 bases between them. The CDR3 has 13 residues. The CDR3 is CSVGREVHNEQYF. As DNA, the CDR3 is TGCAGCGTTGGGAGGGAGGTTCACAATGAGCAGTACTTC.

Many counts were recorded for this clonotype. V and J are TRBV6-1 and TRBJ2-7; weak D call: TRBD1 (6 bases). This CDR3 comprises 15 residues. The ends were cut back, 4 bases at V and 4 bases at J, with 17 bases in the middle. Per the germline V gene, CDR1 is MNHNS and CDR2 is SASEGT. The CDR3 DNA follows: TGTGCCAGCAGTGCCCTTCCGGACAGTTCGTACGAGCAGTACTTC. Encoded protein: CASSALPDSSYEQYF.

This clonotype was counted many times. The genes are TRBV28 and TRBJ1-5; 7 bases line up with TRBD1. Unmatched junction bases numbered 11, after V lost 5 bases and J lost 4 bases. Per the germline V gene, CDR1 is MDHEN and CDR2 is SYDVKM. The CDR3 contains 16 residues. DNA for the CDR3: TGTGCCAGCAGTCCTAACAGGGGTGTTGGTAATCAGCCCCAGCATTTT. Residues: CASSPNRGVGNQPQHF.

This clonotype was recorded many times. CDR3 region: CATSRDPGGMDEQFF. The CDR3 DNA sequence: TGTGCCACCAGCAGAGACCCAGGGGGAATGGATGAGCAGTTCTTC. The V gene is TRBV15, the J gene TRBJ2-1; 7 bases match TRBD1. In germline, CDR1 is LNHNV, CDR2 YYDKDF (reference sequence). The CDR3 loop spans 15 amino acids. V shed 0 bases and J 8 bases; nucleotides not matched to a gene: 7.

This clonotype showed up many times. V and J are TRBV6-5 and TRBJ1-1, with 11 bases aligning to TRBD1. Trimming took 4 bases from V and 4 from J; bases not matched to a gene: 5. CDR3 length: 15 residues. The germline V gene encodes CDR1 MNHEY and CDR2 SVGAGI. CDR3 residues: CASSSRTGGRTEAFF. In DNA, the CDR3 is TGTGCCAGCAGTTCCCGGACAGGGGGCCGCACTGAAGCTTTCTTT.

In this sample, this clonotype turned up a few times. The chain joins TRBV2 to TRBJ2-1; perhaps TRBD2 as D (5 bases). Trimming cost V 3 bases and J 6 bases, with 18 bases left between them. The CDR3 is 16 residues long. Germline loops: CDR1 SNHLY, CDR2 FYNNEI. The CDR3 sequence is CASSEWPALASNEQFF. The CDR3 DNA reads TGTGCCAGCAGTGAGTGGCCAGCGCTAGCTAGCAATGAGCAGTTCTTC. Full variable domain (rest looked up from reference TRBV2 and TRBJ2-1): EPEVTQTPSHQVTQMGQEVILRCVPISNHLYFYWYRQILGQKVEFLVSFYNNEISEKSEIFDDQFSVERPDGSNFTLKIRSTKLEDSAMYFCASSEWPALASNEQFFGPGTRLTVL.

The V call is TRBV5-1, the J call TRBJ2-5; 13 bases agree with TRBD2. This CDR3 contains 23 residues. Germline lookup yields CDR1 SGHRS and CDR2 YFSETQ. J lost 7 bases, V lost 1 base, and 28 bases had no gene match. In DNA form, the CDR3 reads TGCGCCAGCAGCTTGCCTCGAGACAGGGAAGGACTAGCGGGGGCCTCTTCGGCTTTGACCCAGTACTTC. Translation: CASSLPRDREGLAGASSALTQYF. The full variable domain, rest sourced from reference TRBV5-1 and TRBJ2-5, is KAGVTQTPRYLIKTRGQQVTLSCSPISGHRSVSWYQQTPGQGLQFLFEYFSETQRNKGNFPGRFSGRQFSNSRSEMNVSTLELGDSALYLCASSLPRDREGLAGASSALTQYFGPGTRLLVL.

There are a few counts of this clonotype. This rearrangement joins TRBV20-1 to TRBJ2-7; TRBD2 aligns across 10 bases. The CDR3 totals 15 residues. With 3 bases clipped from V and 2 bases from J, the junction kept 7 bases outside the gene matches. Germline lookup yields CDR1 DFQATT and CDR2 SNEGSKA (reference sequence). CDR3 bases: TGCAGTGCTAGGGTTAGCGGGAGGCTCCCCTACGAGCAGTACTTC. This sequence encodes CSARVSGRLPYEQYF.

This clonotype was observed a few times. V gene TRBV12-3 or TRBV12-4 combines with J gene TRBJ1-2; D ambiguous. CDR3 length: 14 amino acids. Between the trimmed V and J ends, which lost 6 bases and 2 bases, there was a span of 13 bases. The CDR3 loop reads CASSPLMGNYGYTF. CDR3 bases: TGTGCCAGCAGCCCCCTTATGGGGAACTATGGCTACACCTTC.

This clonotype was detected a few times. The J gene is TRBJ2-1, the V gene TRBV15; possibly TRBD2 for D (5 bases). Germline assignment: CDR1 LNHNV and CDR2 YYDKDF (reference sequence). Between the trimmed V and J ends, which lost 1 base and 15 bases, there was a span of 13 bases. The CDR3 has 12 amino acids. CDR3 region: CATSRAGRDLFF. The CDR3 DNA reads as TGTGCCACCAGCAGAGCGGGAAGGGATCTGTTCTTC. Full variable domain (remainder filled in from reference TRBV15 and TRBJ2-1): DAMVIQNPRYQVTQFGKPVTLSCSQTLNHNVMYWYQQKSSQAPKLLFHYYDKDFNNEADTPDNFQSRRPNTSFCFLDIRSPGLGDTAMYLCATSRAGRDLFFGPGTRLTVL.

Details on this clonotype: Being one base from a much bigger clone, this may be a read error. The chain has TRBV11-3 and TRBJ2-1; D possibly corresponds to TRBD2 (6 bases). Trimming cost V 4 bases and J 5 bases, with 15 bases left between them. CDR3 size: 15 residues. Germline V gene sequence: CDR1 SGHNT, CDR2 YENEEA. The CDR3 loop reads CASSSIADPHNEQFF. In nucleotides, the CDR3 is TGTGCCAGCAGCTCGATAGCGGACCCCCACAATGAGCAGTTCTTC.

This clonotype was detected a few times. J is TRBJ2-3 and V is TRBV28; 10 bases are shared with TRBD1. J lost 4 bases, V lost 6 bases, and 7 bases had no gene match. Germline assignment: CDR1 MDHEN and CDR2 SYDVKM. The length of the CDR3 is 15 residues. CDR3 sequence: CASRTTGGGSDTQYF. The CDR3 DNA reads TGTGCCAGCAGGACGACAGGGGGCGGGTCAGATACGCAGTATTTT.

Many counts were recorded for this clonotype. V gene TRBV12-3 or TRBV12-4 combines with J gene TRBJ2-5; D not resolved. The CDR3 is 13 amino acids. V lost 3 bases and J 2 bases, leaving 7 bases between the germline ends. CDR3 protein: CASSFGRQETQYF. CDR3 bases: TGTGCCAGCAGTTTTGGCAGACAAGAGACCCAGTACTTC.

The J gene is TRBJ1-1, the V gene TRBV10-3, with a possible D match to TRBD1 (5 bases). The ends were cut back, 6 bases at V and 5 bases at J, with 13 bases in the middle. Per germline, CDR1 ENHRY and CDR2 SYGVKD. The CDR3 is 13 amino acids. The CDR3 region is CAISGREGTEAFF. The CDR3 nucleotides are TGTGCCATCAGCGGCAGGGAAGGTACTGAAGCTTTCTTT.

This chain uses TRBV10-3 with TRBJ1-1, with D possibly being TRBD1 (5 bases). This CDR3 comprises 12 residues. V was pared by 1 base and J by 12 bases, with 12 bases between. Germline CDR1 ENHRY, CDR2 SYGVKD. CDR3 sequence: CAISEFPGHPFF. DNA for the CDR3: TGTGCCATCAGTGAGTTCCCAGGGCATCCTTTCTTT.

The chain is built from TRBV29-1 and TRBJ1-2; 9 nucleotides match TRBD1. Germline lookup yields CDR1 SQVTM and CDR2 ANQGSEA. This CDR3 is built from 14 residues. The CDR3 spells CGAQGTGKNYGYTF. The CDR3 DNA follows: TGCGGCGCCCAGGGGACAGGGAAGAACTATGGCTACACCTTC.

The J gene is TRBJ2-2, the V gene TRBV2, with TRBD2 matching 12 bases. Germline V gene sequence: CDR1 SNHLY, CDR2 FYNNEI. With V trimmed by 6 bases and J by 4 bases, 12 bases remained unmatched. This CDR3 is 18 amino acids long. The CDR3 sequence is CASRIGLTSGRLTGELFF. The CDR3 DNA follows: TGTGCCAGCAGGATCGGGCTGACTAGCGGGAGACTCACCGGGGAGCTGTTTTTT.

The V gene is TRBV7-9, the J gene TRBJ1-5; unclear D gene. V lost 3 bases to trimming and J lost 6 bases, with 12 bases between them. This CDR3 has 14 residues. The V gene's germline CDR1 is SEHNR and CDR2 FQNEAQ (reference sequence). CDR3 region: CASSFGREAQPQHF. For the CDR3, the DNA is TGTGCCAGCAGCTTCGGGAGGGAGGCTCAGCCCCAGCATTTT.

This clonotype has ten or more counts. Here the CDR3 reads CASSLASGEAIETQYF. For the CDR3, the DNA is TGCGCCAGCAGCTTGGCGTCAGGGGAGGCTATCGAGACCCAGTACTTC. The chain has TRBV5-1 and TRBJ2-5; either TRBD1 or TRBD2 may supply D (6 bases each). Germline V gene sequence: CDR1 SGHRS, CDR2 YFSETQ. Trimming shortened V by 0 bases and J by 5 bases, and 17 bases separated the two germline ends. The CDR3 is 16 residues long. The full variable domain, rest sourced from reference TRBV5-1 and TRBJ2-5, is KAGVTQTPRYLIKTRGQQVTLSCSPISGHRSVSWYQQTPGQGLQFLFEYFSETQRNKGNFPGRFSGRQFSNSRSEMNVSTLELGDSALYLCASSLASGEAIETQYFGPGTRLLVL.

This clonotype was seen repeatedly, ten times or more. The chain recombines TRBV24-1 with TRBJ2-3, with unresolved D. The germline V gene encodes CDR1 KGHDR and CDR2 SFDVKD. V was trimmed by 0 bases and J by 2 bases, leaving 5 bases between them. The CDR3 is 14 amino acids. The CDR3 here is CATSDLTYTDTQYF. As DNA, the CDR3 is TGTGCCACCAGTGATTTGACCTACACAGATACGCAGTATTTT.

This clonotype was detected only a few times. The V and J genes are TRBV5-4 and TRBJ2-3, with D unclear. Germline CDR1 SGHNT, CDR2 YYREEE (reference sequence). This CDR3 is 13 amino acids long. Trimming stripped 4 bases from V and 4 bases from J, with 10 bases between. DNA of the CDR3: TGTGCCAGCAGCCCTTGGGTCGCAGATACGCAGTATTTT. It is translated as CASSPWVADTQYF.

The rearrangement uses TRBV27 and TRBJ1-2, with TRBD1 as a possible D gene (5 bases). Trimming pared 5 bases from V and 0 bases from J, leaving 22 bases between. The germline V gene encodes CDR1 MNHEY and CDR2 SMNVEV (reference sequence). There are 18 residues in the CDR3. The CDR3 DNA is TGTGCCAGCAGTAAGCTAGCGGGACCCCGGAGGGCTAACTATGGCTACACCTTC. As protein: CASSKLAGPRRANYGYTF.